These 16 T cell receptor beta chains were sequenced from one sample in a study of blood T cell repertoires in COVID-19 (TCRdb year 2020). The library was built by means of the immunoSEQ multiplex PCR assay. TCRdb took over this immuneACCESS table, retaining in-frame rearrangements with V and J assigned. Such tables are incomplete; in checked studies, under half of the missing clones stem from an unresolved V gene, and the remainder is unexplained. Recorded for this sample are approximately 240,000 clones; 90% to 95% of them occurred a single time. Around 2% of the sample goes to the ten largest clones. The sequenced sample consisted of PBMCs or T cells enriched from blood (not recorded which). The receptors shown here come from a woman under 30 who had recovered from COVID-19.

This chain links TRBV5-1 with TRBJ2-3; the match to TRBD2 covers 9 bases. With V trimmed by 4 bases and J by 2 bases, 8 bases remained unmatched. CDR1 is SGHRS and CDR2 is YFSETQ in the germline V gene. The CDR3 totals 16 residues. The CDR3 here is CASSRSTSGLTDTQYF. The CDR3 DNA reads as TGCGCCAGCAGCCGGTCGACTAGCGGACTCACAGATACGCAGTATTTT.

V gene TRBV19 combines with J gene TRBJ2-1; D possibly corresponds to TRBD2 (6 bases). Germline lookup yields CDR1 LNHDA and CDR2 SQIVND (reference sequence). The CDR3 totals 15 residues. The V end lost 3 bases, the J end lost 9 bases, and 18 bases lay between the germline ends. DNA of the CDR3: TGTGCCAGTAGTATTGGGGGAGGACTAATTAGTGAGCAGTTCTTC. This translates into CASSIGGGLISEQFF.

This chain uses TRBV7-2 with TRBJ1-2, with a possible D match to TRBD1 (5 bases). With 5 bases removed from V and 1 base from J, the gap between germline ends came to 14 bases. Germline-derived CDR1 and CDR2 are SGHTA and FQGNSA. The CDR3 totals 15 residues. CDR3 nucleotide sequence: TGTGCCAGCAGCCTCCATGGGGGGAGTAACTATGGCTACACCTTC. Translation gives CASSLHGGSNYGYTF.

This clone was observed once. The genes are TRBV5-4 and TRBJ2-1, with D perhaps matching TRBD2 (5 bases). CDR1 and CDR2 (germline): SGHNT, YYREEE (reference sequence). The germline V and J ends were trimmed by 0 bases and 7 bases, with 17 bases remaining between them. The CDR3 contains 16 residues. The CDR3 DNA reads TGTGCCAGCAGCTTGGGGGGAACGGGCCCGGGGAATGAGCAGTTCTTC. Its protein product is CASSLGGTGPGNEQFF.

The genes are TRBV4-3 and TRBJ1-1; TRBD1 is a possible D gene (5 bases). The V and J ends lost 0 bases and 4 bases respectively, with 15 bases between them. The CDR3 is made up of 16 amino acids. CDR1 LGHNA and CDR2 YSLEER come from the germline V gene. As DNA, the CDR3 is TGCGCCAGCAGCCAAGATGCCTCCGTGGGGGGCACTGAAGCTTTCTTT. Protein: CASSQDASVGGTEAFF.

The CDR3 reads CASSRLLVLASGNTEAFF. The CDR3 DNA reads TGTGCCAGCAGCAGACTCCTTGTCTTAGCCTCGGGGAACACTGAAGCTTTCTTT. This sequence joins TRBV7-9 and TRBJ1-1, with D unclear. The CDR3 sequence is 18 residues long. Per the germline V gene, CDR1 is SEHNR and CDR2 is FQNEAQ (reference sequence). The V end lost 5 bases, the J end lost 1 base, and 23 bases lay between the germline ends.

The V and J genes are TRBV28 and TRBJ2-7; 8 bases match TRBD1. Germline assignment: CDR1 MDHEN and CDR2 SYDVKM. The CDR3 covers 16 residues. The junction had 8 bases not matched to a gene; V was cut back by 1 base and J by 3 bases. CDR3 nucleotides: TGTGCCAGCAGTTTATCTTTGAGACAGGGGAACTACGAGCAGTACTTC. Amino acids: CASSLSLRQGNYEQYF.

The CDR3 here is CASSEMRQSMNTEAFF. DNA for the CDR3: TGTGCCAGCAGCGAGATGAGACAGAGTATGAACACTGAAGCTTTCTTT. The rearrangement joins TRBV9 to TRBJ1-1; a possible D gene is TRBD1 (5 bases). Trimming took off 3 bases at V and 0 bases at J, with 15 bases between the two ends. Per the germline V gene, CDR1 is SGDLS and CDR2 is YYNGEE. This CDR3 has 16 residues.

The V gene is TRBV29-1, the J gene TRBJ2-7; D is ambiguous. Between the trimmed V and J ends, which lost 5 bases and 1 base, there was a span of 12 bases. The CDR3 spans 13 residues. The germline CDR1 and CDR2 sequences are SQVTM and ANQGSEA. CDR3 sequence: CSVLRLPSYEQYF. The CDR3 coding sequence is TGCAGCGTTCTCAGGTTGCCATCCTACGAGCAGTACTTC.

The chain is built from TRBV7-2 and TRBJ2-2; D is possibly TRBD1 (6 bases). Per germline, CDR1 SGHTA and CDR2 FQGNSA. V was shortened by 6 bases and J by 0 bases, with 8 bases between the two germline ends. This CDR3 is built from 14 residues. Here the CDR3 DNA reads TGTGCCAGCAGATGGACAGCGAACACCGGGGAGCTGTTTTTT. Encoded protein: CASRWTANTGELFF.

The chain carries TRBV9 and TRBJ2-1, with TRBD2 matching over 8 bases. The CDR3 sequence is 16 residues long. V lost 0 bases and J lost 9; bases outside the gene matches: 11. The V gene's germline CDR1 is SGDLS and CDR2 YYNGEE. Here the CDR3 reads CASSVVSRGGLLEQFF. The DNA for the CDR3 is TGTGCCAGCAGCGTAGTTTCCCGGGGGGGCCTGCTTGAGCAGTTCTTC.

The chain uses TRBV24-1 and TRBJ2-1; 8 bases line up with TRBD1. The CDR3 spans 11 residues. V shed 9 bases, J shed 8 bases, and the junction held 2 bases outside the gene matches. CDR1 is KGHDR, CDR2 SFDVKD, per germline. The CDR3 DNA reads TGTGCCACCGCGGACAGGGATGAGCAGTTCTTC. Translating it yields CATADRDEQFF.

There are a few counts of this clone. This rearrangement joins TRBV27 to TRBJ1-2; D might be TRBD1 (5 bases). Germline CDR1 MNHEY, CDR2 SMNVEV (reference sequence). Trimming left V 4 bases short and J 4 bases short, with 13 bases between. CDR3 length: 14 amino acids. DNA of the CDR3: TGTGCCAGCAGTTCTTACAGGCCGCCCTATGGCTACACCTTC. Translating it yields CASSSYRPPYGYTF.

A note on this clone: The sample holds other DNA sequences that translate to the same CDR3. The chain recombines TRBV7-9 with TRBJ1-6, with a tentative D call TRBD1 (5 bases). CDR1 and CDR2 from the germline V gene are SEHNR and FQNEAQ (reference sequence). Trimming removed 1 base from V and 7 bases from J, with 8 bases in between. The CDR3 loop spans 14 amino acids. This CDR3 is CASSLGGGNSPLHF. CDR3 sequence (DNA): TGTGCCAGCAGCTTAGGGGGGGGGAATTCACCCCTCCACTTT.

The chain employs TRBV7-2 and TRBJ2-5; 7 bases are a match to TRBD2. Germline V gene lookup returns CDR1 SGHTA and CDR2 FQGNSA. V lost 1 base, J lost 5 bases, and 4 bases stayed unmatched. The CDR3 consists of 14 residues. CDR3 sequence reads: CASSLGGRVETQYF. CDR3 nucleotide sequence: TGTGCCAGCAGCTTAGGAGGGAGGGTCGAGACCCAGTACTTC.

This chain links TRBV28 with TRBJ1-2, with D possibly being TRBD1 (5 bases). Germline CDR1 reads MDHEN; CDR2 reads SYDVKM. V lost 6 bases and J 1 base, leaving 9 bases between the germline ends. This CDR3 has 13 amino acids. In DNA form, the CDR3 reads TGTGCCAGCAGCCCGGGGGTTAACTATGGCTACACCTTC. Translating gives CASSPGVNYGYTF.